The following is a T cell receptor (beta chain) sequence with its context. The antigen is not known. The sample is drawn from a study of beta chain features in type 1 diabetes. Findings and limits, study-wide: Across all four CD4+ subsets, people with type 1 diabetes showed modestly shorter TCRB CDR3s.

The V end lost 3 bases, the J end lost 2 bases, and 4 bases lay between the germline ends. The CDR3 consists of 12 residues. Per germline, CDR1 SGHAT and CDR2 FQDESV (reference sequence). Sorting based on CD45RO/CCR7/CD25/CD127/CD95/CD27 separated CD4+ naive, central memory, regulatory and stem cell-like memory cells. All of the isolated RNA was reverse transcribed, so expressed TCRB transcripts were sequenced. The study sequenced naive, central memory and regulatory T cell samples to an average of about 4 million reads. Assay: immunoSEQ multiplex PCR; the TCRdb copy retains only in-frame clones and omits some. This sample has 300,000 to 350,000 clones, with about 13% found just once.

The sequence was obtained from a woman aged 18-29 years with type 1 diabetes. Sequencing was performed on naive CD4+ T cells from blood. V gene TRBV11-1 combines with J gene TRBJ2-5, with D uncertain. The CDR3 here is CASSFSQETQYF. The CDR3 DNA reads as TGTGCCAGCAGCTTCAGTCAAGAGACCCAGTACTTC. Full variable domain (missing parts from reference TRBV11-1 and TRBJ2-5): EAEVAQSPRYKITEKSQAVAFWCDPISGHATLYWYRQILGQGPELLVQFQDESVVDDSQLPKDRFSAERLKGVDSTLKIQPAELGDSAMYLCASSFSQETQYFGPGTRLLVL.